A single sample is the source of the 11 T cell receptor beta chains below, sequenced in a study of control samples from healthy donors and cancer patients. The protocol was immunoSEQ multiplex PCR, while the TCRdb copy is restricted to in-frame clones and leaves out a portion. The table lists some 120,000 clones, roughly 93% of them singletons. The source material was blood. All receptors derive from a man in his thirties or forties in good health.

The J gene is TRBJ2-7, the V gene TRBV21-1; the D call TRBD1 from the table was never checked on the DNA. TRBV21-1 is reported as a pseudogene. This CDR3 has 15 amino acids. The CDR3 DNA is TGTGCCAGCAGCAAAGGGGACAGTATGTTCTACGAGCAGTACGTC. As protein: CASSKGDSMFYEQYV.

This chain links TRBV9 with TRBJ1-2; possibly TRBD1 for D (6 bases). The CDR3 has 14 residues. Germline CDR1 is SGDLS and CDR2 is YYNGEE. Trimming took 7 bases from V and 0 from J, leaving 13 bases between them. The CDR3 DNA follows: TGTGCCAGCGCCGCAGGGGTAGCTAACTATGGCTACACCTTC. It translates to CASAAGVANYGYTF.

The rearrangement uses TRBV6-4 and TRBJ1-1; TRBD1 is a possible D gene (5 bases). Germline CDR1 MRHNA, CDR2 SNTAGT. The V gene lost 4 bases and the J gene lost 4 bases, with 13 bases spanning the gap. This CDR3 spans 14 amino acids. CDR3 in amino acids: CASSVDAGGTEAFF. CDR3 bases: TGTGCCAGCAGTGTCGACGCGGGGGGCACTGAAGCTTTCTTT.

The sample holds one count of this clone. The V call is TRBV21-1, the J call TRBJ1-2; TRBD1 was called by the table and not checked on the DNA. TRBV21-1 is an annotated pseudogene. CDR3 length equals 13 residues. The CDR3 bases are TGTGCCAGCACTTCAAACAGGGGATGTGGCTACACCTTC. This sequence encodes CASTSNRGCGYTF.

This clone is a singleton in its sample. V gene TRBV6-5 combines with J gene TRBJ1-4; D uncertain. The germline V gene has CDR1 MNHEY and CDR2 SVGAGI. The CDR3 is 14 amino acids. Trimming took off 7 bases at V and 3 bases at J, with 12 bases between the two ends. CDR3 nucleotide sequence: TGTGCCAGCAATGGGTTGTGGCCTAATGAAAAACTGTTTTTT. This codes for CASNGLWPNEKLFF.

This chain connects TRBV4-2 to TRBJ2-1, with 11 nucleotides matching TRBD2. V trimming: 3 bases; J trimming: 8 bases; junction bases outside the gene matches: 6. The CDR3 spans 15 residues. Germline V lookup: CDR1 LGHNA, CDR2 YNFKEQ. For the CDR3, the DNA is TGTGCCAGCAGCCATAGCGGGGGGGCCTTACATGAGCAGTTCTTC. Protein product: CASSHSGGALHEQFF.

A remark on this clone: Sequence at one end of the junction differs from germline and may be a read error. This chain links TRBV7-9 with TRBJ1-1; tentatively, D is TRBD1 (6 bases). Germline V gene data show CDR1 as SEHNR and CDR2 as FQNEAQ (reference sequence). This CDR3 comprises 11 residues. CDR3 nucleotides: TGTGCCAGCAGTTTAGACAGGGAAGCTTTCTTT. Translated, it gives CASSLDREAFF. Full variable domain (rest looked up from reference TRBV7-9 and TRBJ1-1): DTGVSQNPRHKITKRGQNVTFRCDPISEHNRLYWYRQTLGQGPEFLTYFQNEAQLEKSRLLSDRFSAERPKGSFSTLEIQRTEQGDSAMYLCASSLDREAFFGQGTRLTVV.

This chain joins TRBV18 and TRBJ1-4; 9 bases are shared with TRBD1. The CDR3 length is 14 residues. The J segment lost 5 bases and the V segment lost 5 bases, leaving 3 bases of the junction unmatched. The V gene's germline CDR1 is KGHSH and CDR2 LQKENI. The CDR3 DNA follows: TGTGCCAGCTCAGCCGGACAGGGGAATGAAAAACTGTTTTTT. Its translation is CASSAGQGNEKLFF.

This clone was detected a few times. V usage is TRBV4-1 and J usage is TRBJ1-6; unclear D gene. V gave up 0 bases and J gave up 8 bases, with 11 bases separating them. The germline CDR1 and CDR2 sequences are MGHRA and YSYEKL. The CDR3 extends over 15 amino acids. The CDR3 DNA reads as TGCGCCAGCAGCCAAGAGCCCAGAGACCATTCACCCCTCCACTTT. This encodes CASSQEPRDHSPLHF.

The CDR3 loop is CATLSSFPSEKLFF. Written as DNA, the CDR3 is TGTGCCACCCTCTCCAGTTTTCCCAGTGAAAAACTGTTTTTT. The chain recombines TRBV19 with TRBJ1-4; D not resolved. V gave up 10 bases and J gave up 7 bases, with 19 bases separating them. CDR3 length equals 14 residues. Germline CDR1 reads LNHDA; CDR2 reads SQIVND (reference sequence).

The chain links TRBV30 to TRBJ1-1; 10 bases fit TRBD1. V was pared by 5 bases and J by 3 bases, with 3 bases of the junction left unmatched. From germline, CDR1 is GTSNPN and CDR2 SVGIG (reference sequence). This CDR3 contains 13 residues. The CDR3 DNA reads as TGTGCCTGGGGGACAGGGGTGGACACTGAAGCTTTCTTT. Translation: CAWGTGVDTEAFF.